One sample yielded the 5 T cell receptor beta chains listed below, sequenced in a study of T cell responses to AZD1222 COVID-19 vaccine. Sequenced by immunoSEQ multiplex PCR; TCRdb stores in-frame clones only, minus some. The profile covers 200,000 or so clones, with around 93% appearing a single time and roughly 9.8% taken by the ten largest. The material was peripheral blood, obtained on day 0 of AZD1222 vaccination. The receptors originated from an adult in good health.

The gene calls are TRBV28 and TRBJ1-5, with D possibly being TRBD1 (6 bases). CDR3 length: 12 residues. Trimming cost V 8 bases and J 11 bases, with 16 bases left between them. CDR1 is MDHEN, CDR2 SYDVKM, per germline. In DNA, the CDR3 is TGTGCCAGCCTCGCCGGGCAGGGGTCCCAGCATTTT. Translating it yields CASLAGQGSQHF.

The gene calls are TRBV11-2 and TRBJ1-2; perhaps TRBD1 as D (6 bases). This CDR3 contains 17 residues. Germline values: CDR1 SGHAT, CDR2 FQNNGV. V lost 4 bases and J 0 bases, leaving 18 bases between the germline ends. The chain's CDR3 is CASSSLSGQSSNYGYTF. For the CDR3, the DNA is TGTGCCAGCAGCTCACTCAGTGGACAGTCCTCTAACTATGGCTACACCTTC.

The rearrangement links TRBV3-1 (or the pseudogene TRBV3-2) to TRBJ2-3; 10 bases are a match to TRBD2. Looked up from germline, CDR1 is LGHDT and CDR2 is YNNKEL (reference sequence). This CDR3 comprises 17 residues. With V trimmed by 1 base and J by 4 bases, 8 bases remained unmatched. The CDR3 DNA is TGTGCCAGCAGCCAAGCGAGCGGGAGGGTTACCCCAGATACGCAGTATTTT. Encoded protein: CASSQASGRVTPDTQYF.

This clone appeared once. This chain joins TRBV28 and TRBJ2-1; tentative D call: TRBD2 (6 bases). This CDR3 has 14 amino acids. Between the trimmed V and J ends, which lost 5 bases and 7 bases, there was a span of 15 bases. The germline CDR1 and CDR2 sequences are MDHEN and SYDVKM. The CDR3 loop reads CASSPGLPPNEQFF. Here the CDR3 DNA reads TGTGCCAGCAGTCCCGGACTACCTCCGAATGAGCAGTTCTTC. Full variable domain (remainder filled in from reference TRBV28 and TRBJ2-1): DVKVTQSSRYLVKRTGEKVFLECVQDMDHENMFWYRQDPGLGLRLIYFSYDVKMKEKGDIPEGYSVSREKKERFSLILESASTNQTSMYLCASSPGLPPNEQFFGPGTRLTVL.

The chain employs TRBV13 and TRBJ2-7; D possibly corresponds to TRBD1 (6 bases). There are 14 residues in the CDR3. Germline V gene lookup returns CDR1 PRHDT and CDR2 FYEKMQ (reference sequence). V was cut by 4 bases and J by 7 bases, with 17 bases left in between. CDR3 in amino acids: CASSSTGPLGEQYF. CDR3 DNA sequence: TGTGCCAGCAGCTCGACAGGCCCCTTAGGGGAGCAGTACTTC.